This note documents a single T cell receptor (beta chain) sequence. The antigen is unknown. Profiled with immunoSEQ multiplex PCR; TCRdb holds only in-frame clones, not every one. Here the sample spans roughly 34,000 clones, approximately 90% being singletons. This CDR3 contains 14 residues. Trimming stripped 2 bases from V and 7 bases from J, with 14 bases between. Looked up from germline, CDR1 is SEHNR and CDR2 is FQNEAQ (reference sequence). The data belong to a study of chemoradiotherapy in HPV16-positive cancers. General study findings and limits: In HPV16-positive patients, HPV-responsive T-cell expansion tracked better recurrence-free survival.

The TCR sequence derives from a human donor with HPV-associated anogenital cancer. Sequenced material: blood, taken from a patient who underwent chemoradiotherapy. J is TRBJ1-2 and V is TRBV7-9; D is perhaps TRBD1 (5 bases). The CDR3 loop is CASSLIAGLVGYTF. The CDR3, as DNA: TGTGCCAGCAGCTTAATTGCAGGGCTGGTTGGCTACACCTTC. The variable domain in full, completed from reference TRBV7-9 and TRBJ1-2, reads DTGVSQNPRHKITKRGQNVTFRCDPISEHNRLYWYRQTLGQGPEFLTYFQNEAQLEKSRLLSDRFSAERPKGSFSTLEIQRTEQGDSAMYLCASSLIAGLVGYTFGSGTRLTVV.